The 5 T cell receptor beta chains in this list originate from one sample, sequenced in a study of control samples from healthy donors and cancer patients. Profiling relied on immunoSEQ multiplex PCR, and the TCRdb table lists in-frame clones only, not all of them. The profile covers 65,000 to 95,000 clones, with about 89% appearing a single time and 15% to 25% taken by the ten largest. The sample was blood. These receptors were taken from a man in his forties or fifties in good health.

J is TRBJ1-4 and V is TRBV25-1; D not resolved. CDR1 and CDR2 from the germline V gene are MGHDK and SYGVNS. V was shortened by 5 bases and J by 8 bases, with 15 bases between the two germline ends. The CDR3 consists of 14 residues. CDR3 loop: CASSRRGYGEKLFF. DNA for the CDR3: TGTGCCAGCAGTAGGCGAGGGTATGGGGAAAAACTGTTTTTT.

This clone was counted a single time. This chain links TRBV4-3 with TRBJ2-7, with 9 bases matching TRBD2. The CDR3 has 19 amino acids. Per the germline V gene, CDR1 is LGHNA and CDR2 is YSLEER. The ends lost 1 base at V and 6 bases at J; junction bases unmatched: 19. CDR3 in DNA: TGCGCCAGCAGCCAAGGCCGGGTAGCGGGAGCCCTTGAAGGTGGCGAGCAGTACTTC. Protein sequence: CASSQGRVAGALEGGEQYF.

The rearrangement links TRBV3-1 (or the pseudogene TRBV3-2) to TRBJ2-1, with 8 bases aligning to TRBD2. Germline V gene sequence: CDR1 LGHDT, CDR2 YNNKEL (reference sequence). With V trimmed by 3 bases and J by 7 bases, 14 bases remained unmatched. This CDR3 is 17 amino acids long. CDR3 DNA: TGTGCCAGCAGCCAGTGTAGCGGGGCCTGGGTGGGGAATGAGCAGTTCTTC. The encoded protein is CASSQCSGAWVGNEQFF.

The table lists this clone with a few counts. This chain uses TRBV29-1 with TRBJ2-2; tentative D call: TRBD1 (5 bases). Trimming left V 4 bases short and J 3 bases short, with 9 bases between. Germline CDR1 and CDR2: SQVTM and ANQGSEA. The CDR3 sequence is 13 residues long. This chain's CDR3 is CSVADSHTGELFF. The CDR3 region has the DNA TGCAGCGTTGCCGACAGCCACACCGGGGAGCTGTTTTTT.

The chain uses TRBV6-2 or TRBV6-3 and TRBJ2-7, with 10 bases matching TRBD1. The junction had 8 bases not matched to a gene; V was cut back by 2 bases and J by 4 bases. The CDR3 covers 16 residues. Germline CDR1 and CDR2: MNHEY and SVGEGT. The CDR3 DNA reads TGTGCCAGCAGTTACCCTACCGGGACAGGGGTATACGAGCAGTACTTC. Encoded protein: CASSYPTGTGVYEQYF.